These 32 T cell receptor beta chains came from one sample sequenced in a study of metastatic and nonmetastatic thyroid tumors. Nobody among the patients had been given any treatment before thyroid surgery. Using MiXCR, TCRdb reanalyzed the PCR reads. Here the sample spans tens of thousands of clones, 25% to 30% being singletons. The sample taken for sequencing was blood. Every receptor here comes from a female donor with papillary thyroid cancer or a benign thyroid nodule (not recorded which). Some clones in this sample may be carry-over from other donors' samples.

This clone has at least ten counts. Written as DNA, the CDR3 is TGTGCCAGCTCACCACCCGGGAGGGAAGACGAGCAGTTCTTC. Translating it yields CASSPPGREDEQFF. V is TRBV18 and J is TRBJ2-1; 8 bases line up with TRBD2. The ends lost 0 bases at V and 10 bases at J; junction bases unmatched: 5. The CDR3 extends over 14 amino acids. CDR1 is KGHSH and CDR2 is LQKENI in the germline V gene.

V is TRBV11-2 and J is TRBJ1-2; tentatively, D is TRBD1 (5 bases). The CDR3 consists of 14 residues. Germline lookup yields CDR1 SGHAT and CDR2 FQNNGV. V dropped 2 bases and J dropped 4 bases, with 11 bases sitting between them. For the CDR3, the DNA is TGTGCCAGCAGCTTAAGAGGGGCCGTCTATGGCTACACCTTC. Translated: CASSLRGAVYGYTF. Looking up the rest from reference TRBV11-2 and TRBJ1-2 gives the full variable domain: EAGVAQSPRYKIIEKRQSVAFWCNPISGHATLYWYQQILGQGPKLLIQFQNNGVVDDSQLPKDRFSAERLKGVDSTLKIQPAKLEDSAVYLCASSLRGAVYGYTFGSGTRLTVV.

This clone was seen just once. This chain's CDR3 is CASSLRYPDSTDTQYF. CDR3 sequence (DNA): TGCGCCAGCAGCTTACGTTACCCGGACAGCACAGATACGCAGTATTTT. V gene TRBV5-1 combines with J gene TRBJ2-3, with no clear D. CDR1 is SGHRS, CDR2 YFSETQ, per germline. V was clipped by 2 bases and J by 0 bases, with 13 bases between them. This CDR3 region has 16 residues.

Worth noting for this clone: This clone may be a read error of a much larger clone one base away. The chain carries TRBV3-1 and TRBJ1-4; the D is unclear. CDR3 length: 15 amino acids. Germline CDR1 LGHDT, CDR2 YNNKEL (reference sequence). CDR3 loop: CAGRSRASTNEKLFF. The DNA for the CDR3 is TGTGCCGGCAGGTCCCGGGCTTCAACTAATGAAAAACTGTTTTTT.

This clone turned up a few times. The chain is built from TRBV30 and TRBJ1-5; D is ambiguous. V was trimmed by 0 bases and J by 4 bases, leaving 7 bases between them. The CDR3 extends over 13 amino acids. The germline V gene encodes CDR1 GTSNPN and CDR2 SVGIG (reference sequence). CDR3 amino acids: CAWSVGGNQPQHF. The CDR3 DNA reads TGTGCCTGGAGTGTTGGAGGGAATCAGCCCCAGCATTTT.

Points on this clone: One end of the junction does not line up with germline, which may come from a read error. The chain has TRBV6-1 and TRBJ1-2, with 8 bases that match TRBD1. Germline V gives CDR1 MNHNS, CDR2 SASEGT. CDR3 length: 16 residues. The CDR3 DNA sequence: TGTGCCAGCAGCCGGGACAGGAGCCACGCTAAATATGGCTACACCTTC. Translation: CASSRDRSHAKYGYTF.

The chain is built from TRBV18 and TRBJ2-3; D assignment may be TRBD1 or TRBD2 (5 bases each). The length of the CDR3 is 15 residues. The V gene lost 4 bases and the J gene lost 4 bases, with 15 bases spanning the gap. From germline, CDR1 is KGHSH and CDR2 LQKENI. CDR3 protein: CASSLDAGDPDTQYF. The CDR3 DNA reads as TGTGCCAGCTCACTCGACGCCGGGGACCCAGATACGCAGTATTTT. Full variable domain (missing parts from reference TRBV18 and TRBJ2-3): NAGVMQNPRHLVRRRGQEARLRCSPMKGHSHVYWYRQLPEEGLKFMVYLQKENIIDESGMPKERFSAEFPKEGPSILRIQQVVRGDSAAYFCASSLDAGDPDTQYFGPGTRLTVL.

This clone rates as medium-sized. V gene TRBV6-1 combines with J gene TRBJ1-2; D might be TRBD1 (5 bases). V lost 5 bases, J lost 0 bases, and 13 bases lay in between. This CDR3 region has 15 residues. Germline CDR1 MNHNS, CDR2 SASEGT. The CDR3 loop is CASSSAGDANYGYTF. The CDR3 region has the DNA TGTGCCAGCAGTTCGGCCGGGGACGCTAACTATGGCTACACCTTC.

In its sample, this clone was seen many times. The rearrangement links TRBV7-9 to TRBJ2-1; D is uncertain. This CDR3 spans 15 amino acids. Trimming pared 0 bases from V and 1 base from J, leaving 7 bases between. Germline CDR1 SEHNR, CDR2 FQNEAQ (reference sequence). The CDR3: CASSLALLSYNEQFF. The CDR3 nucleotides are TGTGCCAGCAGCTTAGCTCTGTTATCCTACAATGAGCAGTTCTTC.

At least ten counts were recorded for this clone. CDR3 DNA: TGTGCCACCAGCCAGGGGGGGGATACGCAGTATTTT. This encodes CATSQGGDTQYF. V and J are TRBV24-1 and TRBJ2-3; D possibly matches TRBD1 or TRBD2 (7 bases each). V lost 7 bases, J lost 6 bases, and 10 bases lay in between. Germline-derived CDR1 and CDR2 are KGHDR and SFDVKD. The CDR3 totals 12 residues.

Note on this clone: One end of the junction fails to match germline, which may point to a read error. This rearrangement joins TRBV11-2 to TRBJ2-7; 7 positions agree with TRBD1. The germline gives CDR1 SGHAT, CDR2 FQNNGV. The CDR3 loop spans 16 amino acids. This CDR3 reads CASSFCVQGSRYDQYF. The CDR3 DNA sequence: TGTGCCAGCAGCTTCTGTGTACAGGGGTCTCGGTACGATCAGTACTTC.

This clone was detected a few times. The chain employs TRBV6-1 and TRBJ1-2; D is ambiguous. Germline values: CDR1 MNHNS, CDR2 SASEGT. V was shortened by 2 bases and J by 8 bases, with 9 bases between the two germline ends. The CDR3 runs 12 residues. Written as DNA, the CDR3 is TGTGCCAGCAGTGAACCACCACGAGGCTACACCTTC. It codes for CASSEPPRGYTF.

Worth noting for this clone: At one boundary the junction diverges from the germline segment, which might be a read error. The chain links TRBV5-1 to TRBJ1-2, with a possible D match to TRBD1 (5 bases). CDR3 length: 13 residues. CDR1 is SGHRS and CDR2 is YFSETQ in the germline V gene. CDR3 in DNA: TGCGCCTGCAGCTGGACATCTAACTATGGCTTCACCTTC. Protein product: CACSWTSNYGFTF.

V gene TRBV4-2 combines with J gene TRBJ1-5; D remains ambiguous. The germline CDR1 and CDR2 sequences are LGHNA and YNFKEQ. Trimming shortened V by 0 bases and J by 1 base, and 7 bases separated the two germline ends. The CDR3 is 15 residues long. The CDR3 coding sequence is TGTGCCAGCAGCCAAGAATTGACGAGCAATCAGCCCCAGCATTTT. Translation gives CASSQELTSNQPQHF.

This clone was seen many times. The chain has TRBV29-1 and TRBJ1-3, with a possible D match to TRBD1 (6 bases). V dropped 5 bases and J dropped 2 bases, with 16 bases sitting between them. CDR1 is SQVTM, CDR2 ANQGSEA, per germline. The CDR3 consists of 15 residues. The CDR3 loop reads CSVWAGQTTGNTIYF. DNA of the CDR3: TGCAGCGTTTGGGCCGGACAGACAACTGGAAACACCATATATTTT.

As DNA, the CDR3 is TGTGCCAGCAGCCACCAAGCGGGACCCCTGTCTGATACGCAGTATTTT. Protein product: CASSHQAGPLSDTQYF. The rearrangement uses TRBV6-1 and TRBJ2-3, with 7 bases lining up with TRBD2. The germline V gene encodes CDR1 MNHNS and CDR2 SASEGT. This CDR3 comprises 16 residues. The ends lost 6 bases at V and 6 bases at J; junction bases unmatched: 15.

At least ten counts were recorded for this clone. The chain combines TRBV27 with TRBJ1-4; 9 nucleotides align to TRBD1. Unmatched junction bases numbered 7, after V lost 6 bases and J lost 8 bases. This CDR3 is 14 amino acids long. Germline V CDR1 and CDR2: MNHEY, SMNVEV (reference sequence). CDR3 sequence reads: CASSTGTGREKLFF. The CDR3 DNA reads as TGTGCCAGCAGCACCGGGACAGGGAGGGAAAAACTGTTTTTT.

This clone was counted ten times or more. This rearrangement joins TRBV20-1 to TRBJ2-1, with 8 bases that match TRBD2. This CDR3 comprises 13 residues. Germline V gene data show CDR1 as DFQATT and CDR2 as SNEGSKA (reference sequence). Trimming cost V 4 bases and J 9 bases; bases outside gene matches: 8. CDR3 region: CSAKSGGLSEQFF. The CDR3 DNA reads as TGCAGTGCTAAATCGGGGGGGCTTAGTGAGCAGTTCTTC.

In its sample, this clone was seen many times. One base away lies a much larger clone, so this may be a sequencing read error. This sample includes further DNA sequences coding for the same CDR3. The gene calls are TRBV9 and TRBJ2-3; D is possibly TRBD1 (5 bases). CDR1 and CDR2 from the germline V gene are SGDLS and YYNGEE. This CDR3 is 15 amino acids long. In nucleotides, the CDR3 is TGTGCCAGCAGCGTTGATCAGGACAACACAGATACACAGTATTTT. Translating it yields CASSVDQDNTDTQYF.

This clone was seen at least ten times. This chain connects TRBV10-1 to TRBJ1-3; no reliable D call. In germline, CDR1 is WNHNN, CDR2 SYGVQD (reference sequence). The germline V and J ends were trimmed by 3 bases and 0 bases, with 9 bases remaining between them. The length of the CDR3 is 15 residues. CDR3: CASSEDKSSGNTIYF. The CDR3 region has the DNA TGCGCCAGCAGTGAAGATAAAAGCTCTGGAAACACCATATATTTT.

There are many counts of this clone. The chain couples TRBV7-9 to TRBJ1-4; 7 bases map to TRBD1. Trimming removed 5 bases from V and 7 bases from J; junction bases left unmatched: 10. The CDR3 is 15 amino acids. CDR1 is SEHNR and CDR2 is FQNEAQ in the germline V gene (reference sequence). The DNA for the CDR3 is TGTGCCAGCAGCCTCAGGACAGGCTTGCGTGAAAAACTGTTTTTT. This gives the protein CASSLRTGLREKLFF.

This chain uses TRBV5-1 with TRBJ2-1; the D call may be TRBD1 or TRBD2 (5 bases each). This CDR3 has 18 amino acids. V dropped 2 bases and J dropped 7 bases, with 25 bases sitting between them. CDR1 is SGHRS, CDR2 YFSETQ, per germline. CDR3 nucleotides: TGCGCCAGCAGCTTTGGAGGTGTAGGGGAAAGGTTGGGTAATGAGCAGTTCTTC. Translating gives CASSFGGVGERLGNEQFF. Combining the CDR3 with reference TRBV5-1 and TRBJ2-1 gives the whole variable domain KAGVTQTPRYLIKTRGQQVTLSCSPISGHRSVSWYQQTPGQGLQFLFEYFSETQRNKGNFPGRFSGRQFSNSRSEMNVSTLELGDSALYLCASSFGGVGERLGNEQFFGPGTRLTVL.

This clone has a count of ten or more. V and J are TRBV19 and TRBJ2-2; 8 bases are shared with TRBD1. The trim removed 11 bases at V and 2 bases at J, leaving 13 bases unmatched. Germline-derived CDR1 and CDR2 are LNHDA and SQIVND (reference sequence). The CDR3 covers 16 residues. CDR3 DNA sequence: TGTGCCTCCGGAGGGCTGGGGACAGGAAACACCGGGGAGCTGTTTTTT. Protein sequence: CASGGLGTGNTGELFF. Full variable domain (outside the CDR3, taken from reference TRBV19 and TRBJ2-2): DGGITQSPKYLFRKEGQNVTLSCEQNLNHDAMYWYRQDPGQGLRLIYYSQIVNDFQKGDIAEGYSVSREKKESFPLTVTSAQKNPTAFYLCASGGLGTGNTGELFFGEGSRLTVL.

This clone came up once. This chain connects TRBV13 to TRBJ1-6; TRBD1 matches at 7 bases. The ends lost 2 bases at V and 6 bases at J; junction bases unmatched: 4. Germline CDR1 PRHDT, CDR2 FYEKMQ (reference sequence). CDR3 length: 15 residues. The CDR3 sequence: CASSLFGTANSPLHF. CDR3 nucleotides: TGTGCCAGCAGCTTATTCGGGACAGCTAATTCACCCCTCCACTTT. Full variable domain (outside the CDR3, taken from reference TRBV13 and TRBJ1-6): AAGVIQSPRHLIKEKRETATLKCYPIPRHDTVYWYQQGPGQDPQFLISFYEKMQSDKGSIPDRFSAQQFSDYHSELNMSSLELGDSALYFCASSLFGTANSPLHFGNGTRLTVT.

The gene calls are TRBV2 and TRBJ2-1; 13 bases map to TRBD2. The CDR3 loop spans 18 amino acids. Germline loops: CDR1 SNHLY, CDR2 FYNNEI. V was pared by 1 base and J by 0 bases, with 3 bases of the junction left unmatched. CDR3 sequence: CASSEVTSGRSSYNEQFF. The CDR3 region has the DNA TGTGCCAGCAGTGAAGTGACTAGCGGGAGGAGCTCCTACAATGAGCAGTTCTTC. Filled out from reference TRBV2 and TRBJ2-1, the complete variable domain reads EPEVTQTPSHQVTQMGQEVILRCVPISNHLYFYWYRQILGQKVEFLVSFYNNEISEKSEIFDDQFSVERPDGSNFTLKIRSTKLEDSAMYFCASSEVTSGRSSYNEQFFGPGTRLTVL.

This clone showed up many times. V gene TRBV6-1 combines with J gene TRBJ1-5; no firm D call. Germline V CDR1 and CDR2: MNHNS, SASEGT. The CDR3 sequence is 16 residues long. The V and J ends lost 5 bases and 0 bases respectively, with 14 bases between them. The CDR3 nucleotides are TGTGCCAGCAGTCCGACCGGCTATAGTAGCAATCAGCCCCAGCATTTT. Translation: CASSPTGYSSNQPQHF.

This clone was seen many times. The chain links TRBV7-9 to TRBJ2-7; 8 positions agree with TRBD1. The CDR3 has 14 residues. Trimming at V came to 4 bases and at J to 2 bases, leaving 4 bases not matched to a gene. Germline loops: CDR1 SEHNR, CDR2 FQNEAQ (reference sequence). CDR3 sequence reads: CASSSGQGPYEQYF. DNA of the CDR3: TGTGCCAGCAGCTCTGGACAGGGCCCCTACGAGCAGTACTTC.

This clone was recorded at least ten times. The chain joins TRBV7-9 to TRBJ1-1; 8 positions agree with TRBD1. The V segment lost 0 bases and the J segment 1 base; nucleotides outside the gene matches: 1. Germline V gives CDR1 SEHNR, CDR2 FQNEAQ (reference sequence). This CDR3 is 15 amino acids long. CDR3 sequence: CASSLAGTGNTEAFF. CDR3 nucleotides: TGTGCCAGCAGCTTAGCCGGGACAGGGAACACTGAAGCTTTCTTT.

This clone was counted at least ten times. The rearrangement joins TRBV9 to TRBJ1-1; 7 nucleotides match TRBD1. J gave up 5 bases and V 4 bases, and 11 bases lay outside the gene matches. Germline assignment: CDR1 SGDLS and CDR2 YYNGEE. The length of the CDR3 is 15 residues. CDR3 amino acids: CASSPQTGWITEAFF. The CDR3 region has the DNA TGTGCCAGCAGCCCGCAGACAGGGTGGATTACTGAAGCTTTCTTT.

The CDR3 protein is CASSPSTGELFF. CDR3 coding DNA: TGTGCCAGTAGTCCTTCCACCGGGGAGCTGTTTTTT. The chain combines TRBV19 with TRBJ2-2; D remains unclear. The CDR3 covers 12 residues. V lost 5 bases and J lost 4, with 5 bases in between. Looked up from germline, CDR1 is LNHDA and CDR2 is SQIVND (reference sequence).

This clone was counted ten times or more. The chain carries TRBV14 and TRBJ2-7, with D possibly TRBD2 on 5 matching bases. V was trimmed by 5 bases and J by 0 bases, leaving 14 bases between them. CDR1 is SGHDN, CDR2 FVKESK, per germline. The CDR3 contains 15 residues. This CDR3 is CASSKRDGNSYEQYF. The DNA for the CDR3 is TGTGCCAGCAGCAAGCGAGACGGGAACTCCTACGAGCAGTACTTC.

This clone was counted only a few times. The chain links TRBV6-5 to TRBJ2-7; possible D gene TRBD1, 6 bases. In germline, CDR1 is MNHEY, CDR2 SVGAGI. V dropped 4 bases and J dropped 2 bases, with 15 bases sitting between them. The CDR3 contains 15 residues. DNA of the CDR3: TGTGCCAGCAGTTCCCCCCGGACAGTTACCTACGAGCAGTACTTC. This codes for CASSSPRTVTYEQYF.